This passage covers 2 T cell receptor beta chains from one sample sequenced in a study of cytomegalovirus exposure and HLA in healthy donors. The protocol was immunoSEQ multiplex PCR, while the TCRdb copy is restricted to in-frame clones and leaves out a portion. The sample holds 90,000 to 150,000 clones; approximately 91% are singletons and the top ten take 4% to 5.5%. Material: PBMCs. The receptors were gathered from a man younger than 30 in good health and CMV-seropositive.

V and J are TRBV2 and TRBJ1-5, with TRBD1 matching over 8 bases. CDR3 size: 15 residues. The junction had 6 bases not matched to a gene; V was cut back by 6 bases and J by 2 bases. CDR1 and CDR2 (germline): SNHLY, FYNNEI. DNA of the CDR3: TGTGCCAGCAGCACAGGGGGAAGTCGCAATCAGCCCCAGCATTTT. It yields the protein CASSTGGSRNQPQHF. Based on the CDR3 plus reference TRBV2 and TRBJ1-5, the full variable domain is EPEVTQTPSHQVTQMGQEVILRCVPISNHLYFYWYRQILGQKVEFLVSFYNNEISEKSEIFDDQFSVERPDGSNFTLKIRSTKLEDSAMYFCASSTGGSRNQPQHFGDGTRLSIL.

This chain uses TRBV5-1 with TRBJ1-2; 10 nucleotides agree with TRBD1. The CDR3 is made up of 14 amino acids. Unmatched junction bases numbered 4, after V lost 4 bases and J lost 4 bases. Germline V CDR1 and CDR2: SGHRS, YFSETQ. CDR3 in amino acids: CASSRDRGVYGYTF. The CDR3 DNA reads as TGCGCCAGCAGCCGGGACAGGGGTGTCTATGGCTACACCTTC.